The 17 T cell receptor beta chains given below trace back to one sample, sequenced in a study of shared clonotypes between healthy human individuals. Clones were read by immunoSEQ multiplex PCR, and TCRdb kept only the in-frame ones, dropping some. The sample lists approximately 1.5 million clones, roughly 98% occurring once. Material: naive CD4+ T cells sorted from blood. Stated subset: CD45RA+ positively selected. Source of these receptors: a man aged 25 to 40 in good health.

DNA for the CDR3: TGTGCCAGCAGCCAAGTAGAGCGGGGCGACAATGAGCAGTTCTTC. Residues: CASSQVERGDNEQFF. The chain combines TRBV4-2 with TRBJ2-1; 7 positions agree with TRBD2. The germline CDR1 and CDR2 sequences are LGHNA and YNFKEQ. The CDR3 loop spans 15 amino acids. V was clipped by 1 base and J by 5 bases; unmatched bases: 5.

The chain is built from TRBV11-2 and TRBJ2-2, with 9 bases matching TRBD1. The CDR3 covers 16 residues. From germline, CDR1 is SGHAT and CDR2 FQNNGV. V gave up 3 bases and J gave up 7 bases; unmatched junction bases: 9. Written as DNA, the CDR3 is TGTGCCAGCAGCTTCATAGACAGGGGGAATATCGGGGAGCTGTTTTTT. Its protein product is CASSFIDRGNIGELFF.

The chain carries TRBV29-1 and TRBJ2-5; the D is unclear. The CDR3 sequence is 13 residues long. V shed 4 bases and J shed 2 bases, with 11 bases lying between them. Germline CDR1 reads SQVTM; CDR2 reads ANQGSEA. This CDR3 reads CSVAGSDQETQYF. The CDR3 DNA is TGCAGCGTTGCCGGGTCAGATCAAGAGACCCAGTACTTC.

The V call is TRBV2, the J call TRBJ2-2; the match to TRBD2 covers 11 bases. CDR1 is SNHLY, CDR2 FYNNEI, per germline. The V segment lost 6 bases and the J segment 6 bases; nucleotides outside the gene matches: 6. This CDR3 spans 15 amino acids. The DNA for the CDR3 is TGTGCCAGCAGCCAGACTAGCGGGGCCCCCGGGGAGCTGTTTTTT. It codes for CASSQTSGAPGELFF.

The chain couples TRBV19 to TRBJ1-5; possible D gene TRBD1, 6 bases. The CDR3 is 13 residues long. Germline assignment: CDR1 LNHDA and CDR2 SQIVND (reference sequence). Trimming left V 7 bases short and J 6 bases short, with 13 bases between. The CDR3 here is CASTEGGVQPQHF. The CDR3 nucleotides are TGTGCCAGTACCGAAGGGGGAGTTCAGCCCCAGCATTTT.

The chain carries TRBV28 and TRBJ2-2; D might be TRBD1 or TRBD2, each matching 5 bases. The length of the CDR3 is 15 residues. Germline CDR1 MDHEN, CDR2 SYDVKM. V lost 10 bases and J 6 bases, leaving 21 bases between the germline ends. The chain's CDR3 is CAITPGGEGPGELFF. In DNA form, the CDR3 reads TGTGCCATAACCCCTGGAGGAGAGGGGCCCGGGGAGCTGTTTTTT.

A remark on this clone: The identical CDR3 is also encoded by other nucleotide sequences in the sample. This rearrangement joins TRBV5-1 to TRBJ2-7; 11 nucleotides line up with TRBD2. V lost 3 bases to trimming and J lost 2 bases; unmatched junction nucleotides: 1. Germline CDR1 is SGHRS and CDR2 is YFSETQ. The CDR3 totals 14 residues. The CDR3 nucleotides are TGCGCCAGCAGCTCTAGCGGGAGGACCTACGAGCAGTACTTC. Translating gives CASSSSGRTYEQYF.

This rearrangement joins TRBV5-1 to TRBJ2-1; possibly TRBD2 for D (5 bases). From germline, CDR1 is SGHRS and CDR2 YFSETQ. V lost 6 bases and J 9 bases, leaving 22 bases between the germline ends. The CDR3 has 15 residues. CDR3 nucleotides: TGCGCCAGCACGGACGTCATTAGCGTGAGGGTTGAGCAGTTCTTC. Its translation: CASTDVISVRVEQFF.

With regard to this clone: Additional DNA sequences in this sample encode the identical CDR3. The gene calls are TRBV27 and TRBJ2-7, with 10 bases lining up with TRBD2. The CDR3 consists of 13 residues. Per the germline V gene, CDR1 is MNHEY and CDR2 is SMNVEV (reference sequence). V dropped 6 bases and J dropped 3; count of bases not matched to a gene: 2. CDR3 sequence (DNA): TGTGCCAGCAGCCGGACTAGCGGCTACGAGCAGTACTTC. It encodes CASSRTSGYEQYF.

The chain is built from TRBV28 and TRBJ2-3; TRBD2 matches 14 bases. CDR1 is MDHEN and CDR2 is SYDVKM in the germline V gene. CDR3 length: 17 residues. With V trimmed by 4 bases and J by 5 bases, 8 bases remained unmatched. Written as DNA, the CDR3 is TGTGCCAGCAGTTCGGTGGGACTAGCGGGAGCAGTAGATACGCAGTATTTT. Translating it yields CASSSVGLAGAVDTQYF.

J is TRBJ2-7 and V is TRBV5-1, with 8 bases matching TRBD1. The CDR3 runs 14 residues. CDR1 is SGHRS, CDR2 YFSETQ, per germline. With 6 bases clipped from V and 0 bases from J, the junction kept 5 bases outside the gene matches. CDR3 amino acids: CASTGQGGSYEQYF. In nucleotides, the CDR3 is TGCGCCAGCACCGGACAGGGCGGCTCCTACGAGCAGTACTTC.

CDR3 nucleotide sequence: TGTGCCAGCAGTCAAGACAGGACCCTTTACAATGAGCAGTTCTTC. This gives the protein CASSQDRTLYNEQFF. The chain joins TRBV6-1 to TRBJ2-1, with D perhaps TRBD1 (6 bases). V shed 5 bases and J shed 4 bases, with 15 bases lying between them. This CDR3 comprises 15 residues. Germline CDR1 MNHNS, CDR2 SASEGT.

Only a few counts were recorded for this clone. V is TRBV19 and J is TRBJ2-7, with D unclear. V was pared by 5 bases and J by 4 bases, with 18 bases between. The CDR3 is 15 residues long. CDR1 is LNHDA and CDR2 is SQIVND in the germline V gene (reference sequence). The CDR3 nucleotides read TGTGCCAGTAGTCCGTCGGGCTTAGTAACTTACGAGCAGTACTTC. Translated: CASSPSGLVTYEQYF.

The chain recombines TRBV18 with TRBJ2-6; no firm D call. The V gene lost 0 bases and the J gene lost 0 bases, with 6 bases spanning the gap. The CDR3 spans 16 residues. Germline V CDR1 and CDR2: KGHSH, LQKENI. The chain's CDR3 is CASSPPGSSGANVLTF. In nucleotides, the CDR3 is TGTGCCAGCTCACCACCGGGATCCTCTGGGGCCAACGTCCTGACTTTC. Looking up the rest from reference TRBV18 and TRBJ2-6 gives the full variable domain: NAGVMQNPRHLVRRRGQEARLRCSPMKGHSHVYWYRQLPEEGLKFMVYLQKENIIDESGMPKERFSAEFPKEGPSILRIQQVVRGDSAAYFCASSPPGSSGANVLTFGAGSRLTVL.

The chain joins TRBV7-9 to TRBJ2-1; D may match TRBD1 or TRBD2 (6 bases each). The CDR3 consists of 15 residues. Germline V gives CDR1 SEHNR, CDR2 FQNEAQ (reference sequence). V dropped 4 bases and J dropped 5 bases, with 15 bases sitting between them. CDR3: CASSYPWGANNEQFF. CDR3 nucleotides: TGTGCCAGCAGCTACCCGTGGGGGGCCAACAATGAGCAGTTCTTC.

This sequence joins TRBV5-1 and TRBJ1-1, with 8 bases matching TRBD1. This CDR3 has 15 residues. Germline trimming cut 0 bases from V and 0 bases from J; bases unmatched to any gene: 1. Germline assignment: CDR1 SGHRS and CDR2 YFSETQ. The CDR3 is CASSLVQGVNTEAFF. The CDR3 DNA reads TGCGCCAGCAGCTTGGTACAGGGGGTGAACACTGAAGCTTTCTTT.

This chain connects TRBV11-2 to TRBJ1-1, with 7 bases lining up with TRBD1. There are 15 residues in the CDR3. Losses at the gene ends were 6 bases for V and 1 base for J; bases not matched to a gene: 8. The V gene's germline CDR1 is SGHAT and CDR2 FQNNGV. The CDR3 nucleotides are TGTGCCAGCAGTATTAGGTACAGGGGGAACACTGAAGCTTTCTTT. This encodes CASSIRYRGNTEAFF.